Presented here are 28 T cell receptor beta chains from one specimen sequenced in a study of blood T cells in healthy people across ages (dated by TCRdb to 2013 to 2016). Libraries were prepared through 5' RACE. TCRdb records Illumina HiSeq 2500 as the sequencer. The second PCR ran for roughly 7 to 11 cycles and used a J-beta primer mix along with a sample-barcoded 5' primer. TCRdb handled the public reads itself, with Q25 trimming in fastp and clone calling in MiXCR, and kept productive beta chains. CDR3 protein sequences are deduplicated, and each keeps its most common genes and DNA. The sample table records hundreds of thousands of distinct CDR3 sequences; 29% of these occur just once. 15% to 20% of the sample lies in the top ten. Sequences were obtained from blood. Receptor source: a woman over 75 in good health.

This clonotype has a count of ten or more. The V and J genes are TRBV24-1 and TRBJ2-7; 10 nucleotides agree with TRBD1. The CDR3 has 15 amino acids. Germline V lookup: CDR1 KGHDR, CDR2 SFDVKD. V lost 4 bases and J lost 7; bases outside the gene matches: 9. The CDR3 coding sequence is TGTGCCACCAGTGACTCCGGGACAGGGGCAGGAGAGCAGTACTTC. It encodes CATSDSGTGAGEQYF.

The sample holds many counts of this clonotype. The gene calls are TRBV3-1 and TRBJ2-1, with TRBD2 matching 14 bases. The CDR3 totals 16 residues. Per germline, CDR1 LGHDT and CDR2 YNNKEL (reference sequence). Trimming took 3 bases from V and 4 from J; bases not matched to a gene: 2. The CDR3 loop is CASSHGTSGGYNEQFF. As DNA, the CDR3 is TGTGCCAGCAGCCACGGGACTAGCGGGGGATACAATGAGCAGTTCTTC.

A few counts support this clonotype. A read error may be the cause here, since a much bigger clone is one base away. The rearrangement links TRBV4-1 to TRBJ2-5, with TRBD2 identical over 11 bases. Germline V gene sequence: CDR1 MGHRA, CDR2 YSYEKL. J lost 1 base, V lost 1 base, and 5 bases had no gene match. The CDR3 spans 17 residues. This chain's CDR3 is CASSQGILAGVQETQYF. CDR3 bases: TGCGCCAGCAGCCAAGGCATACTAGCGGGGGTCCAAGAGACCCAGTACTTC.

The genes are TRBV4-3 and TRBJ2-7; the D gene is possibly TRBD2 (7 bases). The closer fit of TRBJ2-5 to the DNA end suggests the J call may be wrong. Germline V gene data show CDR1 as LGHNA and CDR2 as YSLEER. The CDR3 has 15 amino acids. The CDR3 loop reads CASSQMGGAEETQYF. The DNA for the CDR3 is TGCGCCAGCAGCCAGATGGGGGGGGCTGAAGAGACCCAGTACTTC.

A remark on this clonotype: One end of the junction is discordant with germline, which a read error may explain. The CDR3 here is CAWRGTQNTGERFF. The CDR3 bases are TGTGCCTGGCGTGGGACACAAAACACCGGGGAGCGGTTTTTT. The gene calls are TRBV30 and TRBJ2-2; D is possibly TRBD1 (6 bases). CDR1 GTSNPN and CDR2 SVGIG come from the germline V gene (reference sequence). The CDR3 spans 14 residues.

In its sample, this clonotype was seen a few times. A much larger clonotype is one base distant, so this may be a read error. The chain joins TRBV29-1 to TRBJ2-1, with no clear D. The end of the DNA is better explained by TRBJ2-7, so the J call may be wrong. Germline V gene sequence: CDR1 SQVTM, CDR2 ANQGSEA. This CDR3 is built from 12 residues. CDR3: CSVDSPVNEQYF. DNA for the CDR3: TGCAGCGTTGATTCCCCGGTCAATGAGCAGTACTTC.

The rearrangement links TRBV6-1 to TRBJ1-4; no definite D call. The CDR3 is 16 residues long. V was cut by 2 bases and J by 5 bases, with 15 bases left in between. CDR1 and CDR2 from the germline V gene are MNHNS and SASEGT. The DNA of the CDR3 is TGTGCCAGCAGTGAACCGGGATTCCGGCGGAATGAAAAACTGTTTTTT. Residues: CASSEPGFRRNEKLFF.

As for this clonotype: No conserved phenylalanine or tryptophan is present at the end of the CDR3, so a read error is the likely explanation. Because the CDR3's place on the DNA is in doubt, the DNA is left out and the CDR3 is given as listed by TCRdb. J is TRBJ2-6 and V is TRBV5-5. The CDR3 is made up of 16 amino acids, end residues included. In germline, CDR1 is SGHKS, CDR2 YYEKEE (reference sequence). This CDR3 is CASSLFQGSGANVLTS.

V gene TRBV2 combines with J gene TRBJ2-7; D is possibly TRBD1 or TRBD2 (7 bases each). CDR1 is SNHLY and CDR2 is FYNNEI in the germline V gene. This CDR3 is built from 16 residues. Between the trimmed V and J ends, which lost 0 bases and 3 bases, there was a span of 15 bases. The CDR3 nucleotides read TGTGCCAGCAGTGAAGCAGGCCAGGGGGGGCACTACGAGCAGTACTTC. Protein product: CASSEAGQGGHYEQYF.

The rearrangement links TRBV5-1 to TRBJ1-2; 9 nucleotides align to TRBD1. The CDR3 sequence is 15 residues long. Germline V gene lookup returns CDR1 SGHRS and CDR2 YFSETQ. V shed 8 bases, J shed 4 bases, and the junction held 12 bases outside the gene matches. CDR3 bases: TGCGCCAGTACTTCCGGGACAGGGTTAGGCTATGGCTACACCTTC. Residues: CASTSGTGLGYGYTF.

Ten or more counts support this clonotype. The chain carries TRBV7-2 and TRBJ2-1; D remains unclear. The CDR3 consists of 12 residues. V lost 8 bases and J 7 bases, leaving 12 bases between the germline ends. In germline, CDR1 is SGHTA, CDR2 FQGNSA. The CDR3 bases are TGTGCCAGCGCTCGGGTTTGGAATGAGCAGTTCTTC. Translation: CASARVWNEQFF.

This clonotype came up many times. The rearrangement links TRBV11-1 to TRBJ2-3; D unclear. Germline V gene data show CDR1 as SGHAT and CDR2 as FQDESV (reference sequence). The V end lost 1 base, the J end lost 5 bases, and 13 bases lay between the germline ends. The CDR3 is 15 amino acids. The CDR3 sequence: CASSLGDSVGDTQYF. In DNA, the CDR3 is TGTGCCAGCAGCTTAGGTGACTCCGTTGGAGATACGCAGTATTTT.

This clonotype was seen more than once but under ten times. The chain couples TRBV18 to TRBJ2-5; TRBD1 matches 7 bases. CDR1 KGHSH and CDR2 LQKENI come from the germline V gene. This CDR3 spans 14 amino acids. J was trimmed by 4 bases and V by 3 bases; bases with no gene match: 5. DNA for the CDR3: TGTGCCAGCTCACCGTCGGGACAGCGAGAGACCCAGTACTTC. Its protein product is CASSPSGQRETQYF.

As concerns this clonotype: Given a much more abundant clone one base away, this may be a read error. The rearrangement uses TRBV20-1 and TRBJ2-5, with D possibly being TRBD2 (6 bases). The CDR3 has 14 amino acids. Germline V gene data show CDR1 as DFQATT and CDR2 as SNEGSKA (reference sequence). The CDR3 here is CSTSLRGGQETQYF. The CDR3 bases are TGCAGTACTAGTTTACGGGGAGGCCAAGAGACCCAGTACTTC.

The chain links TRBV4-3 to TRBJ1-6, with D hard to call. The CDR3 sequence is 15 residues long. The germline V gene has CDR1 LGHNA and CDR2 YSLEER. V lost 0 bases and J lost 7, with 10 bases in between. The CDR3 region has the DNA TGCGCCAGCAGCCAAGATGGGAAGATGAATTCACCCCTCCACTTT. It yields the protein CASSQDGKMNSPLHF.

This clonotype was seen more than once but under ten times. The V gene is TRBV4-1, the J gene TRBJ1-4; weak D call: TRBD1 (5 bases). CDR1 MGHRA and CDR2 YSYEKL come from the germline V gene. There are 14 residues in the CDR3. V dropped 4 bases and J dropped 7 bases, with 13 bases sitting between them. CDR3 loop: CASSPLRTSEKLFF. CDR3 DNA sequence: TGCGCCAGCAGCCCCCTCAGGACAAGTGAAAAACTGTTTTTT.

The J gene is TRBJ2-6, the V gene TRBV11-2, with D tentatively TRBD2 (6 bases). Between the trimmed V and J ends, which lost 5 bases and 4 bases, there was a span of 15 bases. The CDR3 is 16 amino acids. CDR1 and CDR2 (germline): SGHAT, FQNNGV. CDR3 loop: CASSLRLAEGANVLTF. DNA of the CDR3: TGTGCCAGCAGCCTGCGATTAGCGGAAGGGGCCAACGTCCTGACTTTC.

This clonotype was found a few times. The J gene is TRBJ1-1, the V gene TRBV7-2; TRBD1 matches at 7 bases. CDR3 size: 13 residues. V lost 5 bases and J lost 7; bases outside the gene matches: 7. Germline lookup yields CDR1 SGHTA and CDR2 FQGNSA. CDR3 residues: CASSEGQRYEAFF. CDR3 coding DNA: TGTGCCAGCAGCGAGGGACAGCGATATGAAGCTTTCTTT.

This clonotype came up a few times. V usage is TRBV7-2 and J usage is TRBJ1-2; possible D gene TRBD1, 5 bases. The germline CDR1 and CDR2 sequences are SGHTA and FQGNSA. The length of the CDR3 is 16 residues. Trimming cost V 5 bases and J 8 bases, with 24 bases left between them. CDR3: CASSPTTWDVSEGYTF. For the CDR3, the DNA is TGTGCCAGCAGCCCCACGACCTGGGACGTATCGGAAGGCTACACCTTC.

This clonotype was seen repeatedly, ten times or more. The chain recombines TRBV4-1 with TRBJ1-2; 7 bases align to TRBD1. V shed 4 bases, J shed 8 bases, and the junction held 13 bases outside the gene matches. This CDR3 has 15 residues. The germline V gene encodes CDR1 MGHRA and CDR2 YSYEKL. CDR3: CASSLSGQPTGGYTF. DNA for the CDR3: TGCGCCAGCAGCCTTTCGGGACAGCCCACGGGCGGCTACACCTTC.

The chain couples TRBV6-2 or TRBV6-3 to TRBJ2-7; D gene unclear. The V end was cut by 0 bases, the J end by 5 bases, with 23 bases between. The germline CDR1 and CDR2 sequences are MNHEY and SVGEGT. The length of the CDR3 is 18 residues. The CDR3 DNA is TGTGCCAGCAGTTACTCGATAGGCCGCGGTTACGTGGGCGACGAGCAGTACTTC. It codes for CASSYSIGRGYVGDEQYF.

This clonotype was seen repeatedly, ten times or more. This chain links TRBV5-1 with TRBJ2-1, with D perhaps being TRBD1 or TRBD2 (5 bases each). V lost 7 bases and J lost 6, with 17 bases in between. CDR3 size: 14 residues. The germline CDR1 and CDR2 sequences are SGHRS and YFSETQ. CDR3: CASGVRGVGNEQFF. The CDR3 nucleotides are TGCGCCAGCGGAGTCAGAGGGGTTGGCAATGAGCAGTTCTTC.

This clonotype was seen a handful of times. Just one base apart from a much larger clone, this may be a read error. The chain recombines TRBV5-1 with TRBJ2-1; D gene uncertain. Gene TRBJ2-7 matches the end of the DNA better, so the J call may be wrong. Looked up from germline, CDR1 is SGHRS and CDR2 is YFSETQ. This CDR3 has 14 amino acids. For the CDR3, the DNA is TGCGCCAGCAGCAGGGATTATTCCTACAATGAGCAGTACTTC. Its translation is CASSRDYSYNEQYF.

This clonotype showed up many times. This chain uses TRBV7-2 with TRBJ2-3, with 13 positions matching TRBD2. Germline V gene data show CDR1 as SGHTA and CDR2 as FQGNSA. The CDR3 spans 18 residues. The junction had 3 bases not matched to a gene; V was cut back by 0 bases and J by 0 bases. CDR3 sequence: CASSLAQLAGGSTDTQYF. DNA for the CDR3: TGTGCCAGCAGCTTAGCGCAACTAGCGGGGGGGAGCACAGATACGCAGTATTTT.

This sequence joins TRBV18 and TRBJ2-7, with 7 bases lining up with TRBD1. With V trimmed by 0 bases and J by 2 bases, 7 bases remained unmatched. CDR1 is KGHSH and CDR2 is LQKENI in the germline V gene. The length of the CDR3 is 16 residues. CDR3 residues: CASSPPRRQGTYEQYF. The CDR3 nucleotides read TGTGCCAGCTCACCACCTAGGAGACAGGGAACCTACGAGCAGTACTTC.

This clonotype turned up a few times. The CDR3: CASSLHREDNSPLHF. The CDR3 coding sequence is TGTGCCAGCAGCCTCCACAGGGAGGATAATTCACCCCTCCACTTT. This chain uses TRBV27 with TRBJ1-6, with D possibly being TRBD1 (6 bases). Trimming stripped 6 bases from V and 5 bases from J, with 14 bases between. Germline CDR1 MNHEY, CDR2 SMNVEV (reference sequence). This CDR3 contains 15 residues.

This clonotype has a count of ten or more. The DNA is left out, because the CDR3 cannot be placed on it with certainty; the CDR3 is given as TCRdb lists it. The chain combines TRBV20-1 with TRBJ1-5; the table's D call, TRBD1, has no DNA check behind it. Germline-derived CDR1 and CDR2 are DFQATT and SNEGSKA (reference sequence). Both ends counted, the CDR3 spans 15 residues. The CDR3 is CSAREVGWGTIKEHF.

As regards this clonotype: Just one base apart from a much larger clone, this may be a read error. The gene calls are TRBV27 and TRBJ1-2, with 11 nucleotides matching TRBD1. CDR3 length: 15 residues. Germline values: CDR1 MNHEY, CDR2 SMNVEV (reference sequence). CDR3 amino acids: CASMDRGRDNCGYTF. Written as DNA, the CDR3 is TGTGCCAGCATGGACAGGGGGCGGGATAACTGTGGCTACACCTTC.